This TCR beta chain was observed in a study of cytomegalovirus exposure and HLA in healthy donors (dated by TCRdb to the late 2010s). With regard to the full study: According to an earlier analysis of several hundred of the donors, 150 million to 200 million T cells yielded 117 million unique TCR beta sequences and approximately 280 Gb of sequence data. To decide whether each TCR beta V gene segment behaved as functional or pseudogenic, an earlier analysis of approximately 590 of the donors relied on high-throughput TCR beta sequencing. Genome-wide SNP genotypes for about 60% of the roughly 670 donors were used in a later genetic analysis, which treated that subset as a discovery cohort. The study was designed to test whether signatures of past pathogen exposure could be identified by cataloging public T cell receptors. All discovery cohort repertoires had been generated on a single sequencing platform. To predict cytomegalovirus infection status, the study brought together high-throughput TCR immunosequencing, statistical association of individual TCRs with disease status, and machine learning. Typing coverage varied by locus: about 620-630 donors for A, B, C, DRB1 and DQB1; roughly 510 for DQA1; approximately 610 for DPA1; some 470 for DPB1. Donor age, sex, ethnicity and CMV serostatus were collected together with the repertoire data. Across approximately 400 genotyped donors of the cohort, an average of roughly 230,000 unique TCR beta nucleotide sequences per donor were sequenced, and roughly a sixth of those sequences were non-productive. About five DR-DQ haplotypes were treated as single units for association and clustering because of strong linkage in the cohort. The study used immunosequencing to profile the T cell repertoires of hundreds of subjects and linked those repertoires to cytomegalovirus serostatus. The later analysis used no new phenotypic data to find candidate immune exposures, relying instead on TCR beta sequences and their occurrence across donors. In addition to the first cohort of about 650 subjects, a separate validation cohort of around 110 different subjects was used. Class I and class II HLA loci were covered by the typing at four-digit resolution. A later analysis re-analyzed previously published TCR beta repertoires from 550 to 700 donors and added high-resolution HLA genotyping to study TCR occurrence patterns. Of the roughly 420 genotyped donors, 65% to 90% were placed in the genetic ancestry cluster associated with self-reported Caucasian donors. An early release that covered approximately 600 HLA-typed donors contained about 300 gigabases of sequencing data and 70 million to 100 million unique TCR sequences. What the study reported, not specific to this receptor: The classifier was reported to diagnose cytomegalovirus status with high specificity and sensitivity in both the original cohort and the validation cohort. In a later genetic analysis, a missense DCLRE1C variant was associated with V-gene and J-gene trimming of TCR beta chains, and the association was replicated in an independent cohort. A further reported finding was that TCR beta sequences accurately predicted the HLA-A and HLA-B alleles for most subjects in the first cohort. Most TCR sequences were observed very rarely across donors, whereas some public TCRs were present in many individuals. Because some donors lacked HLA typing at each locus, the association tests relied only on the typed subset. Presence/absence analyses assumed roughly uniform sequencing depth across donors, an assumption that may not hold. In the study, 150 to 200 TCR beta chains were listed as associated with cytomegalovirus. Only TCR beta chains were sequenced in this cohort, and the absence of alpha or paired-chain data limited detectable features. It was suggested by the authors that the approach could potentially be generalized to other disease states and immunological phenotypes. Linkage disequilibrium might explain the correlated functional status among segregating V segments, but an unknown experimental factor could not be ruled out. An earlier analysis of approximately 590 of the donors showed that most TCR beta V segments appeared in productive rearrangements either about 90% or about 30% of the time, which broadly matched IMGT annotations. Because counts were too low, seventeen rarely observed V segments, including chromosome 9 orphons, were left out of the earlier analysis of 587 of the donors. In a later analysis, HLA-associated TCR beta chains showed more clonal expansion and lower generation probabilities than non-associated chains that were equally common. Several of the top co-occurrence clusters appeared to be linked to parvovirus B19, influenza, CMV and Epstein-Barr virus, according to a later analysis. Strong co-occurrence of HLA alleles, especially DR and DQ, made assigning TCR associations to individual alleles difficult. In vitro tests confirmed that a few of the cytomegalovirus-associated TCR beta chains recognize cytomegalovirus antigens. In a later genetic analysis, fewer N-insertions in productive TCRs were reported among donors in an Asian-associated ancestry cluster than the approximately 630-donor mean. A group of highly shared sequence variants was considered likely to be a technical artifact of the sequencing pipeline. In a later analysis, most CMV-associated TCR beta chains were found to appear HLA-restricted, with HLA associations seemingly driven largely by CMV exposure. In a later analysis, the rate of TCR association differed among HLA loci, with DRB1 alleles having the most associated TCRs and HLA-C alleles having the fewest. The only immune exposure information available for the cohort was CMV serostatus. The 87-base-pair reads could not distinguish some IMGT-functional V segments, including TRBV6-2 and TRBV6-3, so those segments were excluded. Specific HLA alleles were associated with over 15,000 TCR beta sequences at a false discovery rate of 0.05 in a later analysis.

Comments on this clone: Which antigen it targets is not known. There are no base qualities to consult, and no much larger clone falls within one base.

The cohort consisted of some 670 healthy bone marrow donors. All cohort members were sampled while nominally healthy, although unrecorded immune exposures were likely present. The donor tested CMV seropositive and was one of the 289 seropositive cohort members. Each donor provided a peripheral blood sample, and peripheral blood mononuclear cells were used for TCR beta sequencing. Genomic DNA was extracted from the blood cell samples with the Qiagen DNeasy Blood Extraction Kit. The library was made by the immunoSEQ multiplex PCR assay. The multiplex PCR relied on a mix of 60 forward primers for TCR Vbeta segments and 13 reverse primers for TCR Jbeta segments. A multiplex PCR assay on genomic DNA amplified the CDR3 region of rearranged TCR beta genes. Amplified TCR beta libraries were sequenced as 87-base-pair reads on the Illumina HiSeq System. The paper's data handling went like this. A later analysis counted some 74 million unique TCR beta chains across the 550 to 800 repertoires, and 9.5 million to 11 million of these chains were shared by at least two donors. Raw reads were error-corrected and collapsed into unique sequences with a nearest-neighbor algorithm that merged closely related sequences to remove PCR and sequencing errors. V, D and J gene segments were assigned by aligning CDR3 sequences to IMGT reference sequences. Each retained sequence needed at least a six-nucleotide match to both a V gene segment and a J gene segment. A rearrangement was called productive if the CDR3 had no stop codons and remained in frame with V and J, and every other rearrangement was called non-productive. Following IMGT convention, CDR3 was defined as the stretch from the second conserved V-encoded cysteine to the conserved J-encoded phenylalanine. Sequences without an unambiguous match to a single V gene segment were excluded from the earlier analysis of about 600 of the donors. An earlier analysis of a few hundred of the donors called V segments functional above 56.7% productive rearrangements and segregating when the between-donor standard deviation exceeded 5%. A statistical classification framework was built to diagnose cytomegalovirus status from the catalog of TCR beta chain sequences. V and J gene assignment, in a later analysis, came from comparing TCR nucleotide sequences with IMGT/GENE-DB human TR gene sequences. The TCRdist pipeline was used in a later analysis to assign CDR3 sequences and most-parsimonious VDJ recombination scenarios. In a later analysis, each TCR beta chain was defined by its CDR3 amino acid sequence together with its V-gene family, and reads without a unique V-gene family were excluded. As a way to deal with suspected cross-contamination and a sequencing artifact, a later analysis dropped 450 to 600 nucleotide sequences that were highly shared and had low generation probability. In a later analysis, a clonal expansion index was calculated for each public chain from normalized within-repertoire ranks of inferred template counts. Generation probabilities in a later analysis came from a VDJ recombination model fitted to out-of-frame rearrangements, and those results were checked against IGoR. A later analysis scored TCR-TCR, TCR-HLA and TCR-CMV co-occurrence with hypergeometric tests, applying a repertoire-size bias correction to TCR pairs. A later analysis estimated false discovery rates by permuting HLA or CMV assignments 20 times. In a later analysis, co-occurring TCRs were grouped with DBSCAN, and TCRdist sequence similarity was added when clustering was performed within HLA-allele-positive subsets. For co-occurrence clustering, repertoires with fewer than 30,000 or more than 120,000 public chains were excluded, along with about five repertoires with anomalous nucleotide sharing. TCRdb obtained this table from immuneACCESS and retained in-frame rearrangements with V and J assigned. These tables miss some clones; where compared with another copy, unresolved V genes account for less than half of the shortfall, and the remainder is unexplained. V and J calls and clone size are those listed in that table; D and trimming were worked out from the DNA. Across this sample there are 200,000 to 300,000 clones, with around 76% seen only once. Around 5% of the sample lies in the top ten.

The germline V gene (reference sequence) specifies LNHNV as CDR1 and YYDKDF as CDR2. Trimmed from V: 3 bases; trimmed from J: 3 bases; junction bases lacking a gene match: 3. From the cysteine up to the phenylalanine, the CDR3 has a length of 15 residues. Kept here is only the CDR3 DNA, which spans 45 bases and is read in frame from base 1. The sample consisted of PBMCs. The rearrangement combines TRBV15 with TRBJ1-2; TRBD1 fits 11 bases in the junction. The origin of this receptor is a woman aged 35 to 49 in good health and CMV-seropositive. The nucleotides read TGTGCCACCAGCAGGGGGACAGGGGGGGACTATGGCTACACCTTC. Its coded protein is CATSRGTGGDYGYTF.